This is a list of T cell receptor beta chains from one sample in a study of blood T cell repertoires in COVID-19. Clones were read by immunoSEQ multiplex PCR, and TCRdb kept only the in-frame ones, dropping some. This sample has 250,000 to 350,000 clones, with more than 80% found just once. The sample comprised PBMCs or T cells enriched from blood (not recorded which). These TCRs come from a woman aged 25 to 45 who had recovered from COVID-19. Each CDR3 is given with its conserved first and last residue. A D gene is named only where the DNA matches it firmly. Not every row has a clone size; where given, it reads once, few, many or a size class.

TRBV24-1	TRBJ1-5	-	15	TRBD1	TGTGCCACCAGTGATTCTACAGGGGGCAGGCAGCCCCAGCATTTT	CATSDSTGGRQPQHF
TRBV10-3	TRBJ1-1	-	12	-	TGTGCCATCAGTGGAGCCTACACTGAAGCTTTCTTT	CAISGAYTEAFF
TRBV11-2	TRBJ2-5	-	16	-	TGTGCCAGCAGCCCCCCTCCCCGACTAGACCAAGAGACCCAGTACTTC	CASSPPPRLDQETQYF
TRBV7-8	TRBJ2-5	-	18	TRBD2	TGTGCCAGCAGCGCCTCGGGACTAGCGGGAGGGCCCCGCGAGACCCAGTACTTC	CASSASGLAGGPRETQYF
TRBV7-2	TRBJ2-2	-	15	-	TGTGCCAGCAGCTTCCAGGGGCCGAACACCGGGGAGCTGTTTTTT	CASSFQGPNTGELFF
TRBV5-6	TRBJ2-6	-	15	-	TGTGCCAGCAGCTTCAGGGCGCCTGGGGCCAACGTCCTGACTTTC	CASSFRAPGANVLTF
TRBV7-6	TRBJ1-6	-	16	-	TGTGCCAGCAGCTTAGGTTTTGGCAGGGGAGTCTCACCCCTCCACTTT	CASSLGFGRGVSPLHF
TRBV5-1	TRBJ2-1	-	16	TRBD2	TGCGCCAGCAGCTTGGGCCTAGCGGGTCCCTACAATGAGCAGTTCTTC	CASSLGLAGPYNEQFF
TRBV5-1	TRBJ2-7	-	16	TRBD2	TGCGCCAGCAGTTCAAGGGCGGGACTATCCTCCTACGAGCAGTACTTC	CASSSRAGLSSYEQYF
TRBV7-9	TRBJ1-2	-	12	TRBD1	TGTGCCAGCAGCCCCGACAGGGATGGCTACACCTTC	CASSPDRDGYTF
TRBV5-5	TRBJ2-1	-	16	TRBD2	TGTGCCAGCAGCTTGGCCGGGACTAGCGGGAGGGATGAGCAGTTCTTC	CASSLAGTSGRDEQFF
TRBV12-3/TRBV12-4	TRBJ1-1	-	12	-	TGTGCCAGCAGTTTAATGGCAGGGGAGGCTTTCTTT	CASSLMAGEAFF
TRBV7-3	TRBJ2-3	-	16	TRBD2	TGTGCCAGCAGCCCCAGACTAGCGGGAGCGATAGATACGCAGTATTTT	CASSPRLAGAIDTQYF
TRBV30	TRBJ1-2	once	14	-	TGTGCCTGGATTCCAGGGAGGACTCGCTATGGCTACACCTTC	CAWIPGRTRYGYTF
TRBV9	TRBJ2-2	-	16	TRBD1	TGTGCCAGCAGCGCCTTGGGACAGGGGGGAACCGGGGAGCTGTTTTTT	CASSALGQGGTGELFF
TRBV10-2	TRBJ1-6	once	13	-	TGCGCCAGCGGCGTCGGTGAGGGATCACCCCTCCACTTT	CASGVGEGSPLHF
TRBV15	TRBJ2-5	-	15	TRBD2	TGTGCCACCAGCAGACTAGCGGGAGGGCAAGAGACCCAGTACTTC	CATSRLAGGQETQYF
TRBV7-9	TRBJ2-3	-	15	TRBD1	TGTGCCAGCATCCTTAGTACAGGGGGCACAGATACGCAGTATTTT	CASILSTGGTDTQYF
TRBV29-1	TRBJ2-5	-	13	TRBD1	TGCAGTATGGGGGACAGGGAAGGCGAGACCCAGTACTTC	CSMGDREGETQYF
TRBV6-5	TRBJ2-1	-	14	TRBD2	TGTGCCAGCAGGTCGGGACTAGCAGACAATGAGCAGTTCTTC	CASRSGLADNEQFF
TRBV24-1	TRBJ2-1	-	16	TRBD1	TGTGCCACCAGTGATTCGCCGGGACAGGGGCTAAATGAGCAGTTCTTC	CATSDSPGQGLNEQFF
TRBV19	TRBJ2-1	-	15	-	TGTGCCAGTAGTCTACCGGGGAGCTCCTACAATGAGCAGTTCTTC	CASSLPGSSYNEQFF
TRBV3-1/TRBV3-2	TRBJ1-2	-	15	TRBD1	TGTGCCAGCAGCCACTCTCGACAGGGGATCTATGGCTACACCTTC	CASSHSRQGIYGYTF
TRBV4-2	TRBJ2-7	-	14	TRBD2	TGTGCCAGCAGTCCGGGCGGGAGTCTCTACGAGCAGTACTTC	CASSPGGSLYEQYF
TRBV7-9	TRBJ2-7	-	15	TRBD2	TGTGCCAGCATCATTAGCGGGGGGGCCTTCTACGAGCAGTACTTC	CASIISGGAFYEQYF
TRBV6-1	TRBJ1-1	-	12	-	TGTGCCAGCAGTGAATTGAGGGGGAGAGCTTTCTTT	CASSELRGRAFF
TRBV19	TRBJ1-5	few	14	-	TGTGCCAGCTCCTCGGACACCAGCAATCAGCCCCAGCATTTT	CASSSDTSNQPQHF
TRBV5-8	TRBJ2-1	-	12	-	TGTGCCAGCAGCCCCGCGAGGGTTGAGCAGTTCTTC	CASSPARVEQFF
TRBV30	TRBJ2-7	once	12	-	TGTGCCTGGAGTAGAGTTCAGGGCGAGCAGTACTTC	CAWSRVQGEQYF
TRBV25-1	TRBJ2-1	-	13	TRBD1	TGTGCCAGCAGTCCCCAGGGGGCCGCGGGGCAGTTCTTC	CASSPQGAAGQFF
TRBV5-4	TRBJ2-3	-	16	-	TGTGCCAGCAGCCCTATGGACAGATTGGGGACAGATACGCAGTATTTT	CASSPMDRLGTDTQYF
TRBV19	TRBJ2-7	-	15	-	TGTGCCAGTAGTACTCCCGGGACACCTCCGGGGGAGCAGTACTTC	CASSTPGTPPGEQYF
TRBV2	TRBJ1-1	-	14	TRBD1	TGTGCTTGCAGGGACAGGGAAATATTCGCTGAAGCTTTCTTT	CACRDREIFAEAFF
TRBV6-5	TRBJ2-7	-	13	TRBD1	TGTGCCACTACGACAGGGGTCGGCTACGAGCAGTACTTC	CATTTGVGYEQYF
TRBV6-2/TRBV6-3	TRBJ1-1	-	12	-	TGTGCCAGCAGTTATAGGAACACTGAAGCTTTCTTT	CASSYRNTEAFF
TRBV18	TRBJ2-2	-	16	TRBD1	TGTGCCAGCTCAGGGACAGGGGGCGCGTACACCGGGGAGCTGTTTTTT	CASSGTGGAYTGELFF
TRBV24-1	TRBJ1-1	-	12	TRBD1	TGTGCCACGGGACAGGGGGCCAATGAAGCTTTCTTT	CATGQGANEAFF
TRBV6-7	TRBJ2-7	-	20	TRBD2	TGTGCCAGCAGGCCAAGCCCCATCAGTTTCTCTAGCGGGAGTTTCTACGAGCAGTACTTC	CASRPSPISFSSGSFYEQYF
TRBV29-1	TRBJ1-1	-	13	-	TGCAGCGTTGCGAGGGCACGGGACACTGAAGCTTTCTTT	CSVARARDTEAFF
TRBV6-2/TRBV6-3	TRBJ2-2	-	13	-	TGTGCCAGCAGCCCTTTTAGCGTCGGGGAGCTGTTTTTT	CASSPFSVGELFF
TRBV30	TRBJ2-7	once	11	-	TGTGCCTGGGGATGGCTCTACGAGCAGTACTTC	CAWGWLYEQYF
TRBV19	TRBJ2-1	-	16	-	TGTGCCAGTAGTATAGTCTACTCTTTAGCGGACAATGAGCAGTTCTTC	CASSIVYSLADNEQFF
TRBV7-2	TRBJ2-2	-	15	-	TGTGCCAGCAGCCGGATGCAGGGGTACACCGGGGAGCTGTTTTTT	CASSRMQGYTGELFF
TRBV24-1	TRBJ1-1	few	15	TRBD1	TGTGCCACCAGTGATCCGAGACAGGGTGGCACTGAAGCTTTCTTT	CATSDPRQGGTEAFF
TRBV2	TRBJ1-1	-	15	-	TGTGCCAGCAGTGTACGGGGATCCTTCGGCGGTGAAGCTTTCTTT	CASSVRGSFGGEAFF
TRBV7-3	TRBJ1-1	-	13	-	TGTGCCAGCAGCTTAAAGGGGGACACTGAAGCTTTCTTT	CASSLKGDTEAFF
TRBV15	TRBJ1-2	-	16	TRBD1	TGTGCCACCAGCAGAGCCAGAAGGGGGCGTCGGTATGGCTACACCTTC	CATSRARRGRRYGYTF
TRBV5-5	TRBJ2-3	-	16	TRBD2	TGTGCCAGCAGCTTGTGGCTAGCGGTTAGCACAGATACGCAGTATTTT	CASSLWLAVSTDTQYF
TRBV5-6	TRBJ1-2	-	13	-	TGTGCCAGCAGCCCTCCAGGGGTTTTTGGCTACACCTTC	CASSPPGVFGYTF
TRBV9	TRBJ1-2	-	12	-	TGTGCCAGCAGCGCCGGGGGCTATGGCTACACCTTC	CASSAGGYGYTF
TRBV19	TRBJ1-1	-	13	TRBD1	TGTGCCAGTAGAAGGGACAGCAACACTGAAGCTTTCTTT	CASRRDSNTEAFF
TRBV3-1/TRBV3-2	TRBJ2-5	-	17	TRBD1	TGTGCCAGCAGCCACAGGGCCTCCGGGACAGTAAGCGAGACCCAGTACTTC	CASSHRASGTVSETQYF
TRBV5-1	TRBJ1-1	-	16	TRBD1	TGCGCCAGCAGCCCGGGGACAGGGATCTATATCCCTGAAGCTTTCTTT	CASSPGTGIYIPEAFF
TRBV5-1	TRBJ2-1	-	14	TRBD1	TGCGCCAGCAGCCTGGGACAGGGAAACGATGAGCAGTTCTTC	CASSLGQGNDEQFF
TRBV5-5	TRBJ1-2	-	15	TRBD1	TGTGCCAGCAGCTTCTCCGCAGGGGGGAACTATGGCTACACCTTC	CASSFSAGGNYGYTF
TRBV28	TRBJ2-1	-	14	-	TGTGCCAGCAGTTTATCGGGCTCCTACAATGAGCAGTTCTTC	CASSLSGSYNEQFF
TRBV7-2	TRBJ2-1	-	17	TRBD2	TGTGCCAGCAGCTTAGCCAGAGGACTAGCGGACTACAATGAGCAGTTCTTC	CASSLARGLADYNEQFF
TRBV5-1	TRBJ2-1	-	15	-	TGCGCCAGCAGCTTCACGGGGGAAGGAAACAATGAGCAGTTCTTC	CASSFTGEGNNEQFF
TRBV19	TRBJ2-1	once	16	TRBD1	TGTGCCAGTAGTAGCCCATCCAGGGGGCTGTACAATGAGCAGTTCTTC	CASSSPSRGLYNEQFF